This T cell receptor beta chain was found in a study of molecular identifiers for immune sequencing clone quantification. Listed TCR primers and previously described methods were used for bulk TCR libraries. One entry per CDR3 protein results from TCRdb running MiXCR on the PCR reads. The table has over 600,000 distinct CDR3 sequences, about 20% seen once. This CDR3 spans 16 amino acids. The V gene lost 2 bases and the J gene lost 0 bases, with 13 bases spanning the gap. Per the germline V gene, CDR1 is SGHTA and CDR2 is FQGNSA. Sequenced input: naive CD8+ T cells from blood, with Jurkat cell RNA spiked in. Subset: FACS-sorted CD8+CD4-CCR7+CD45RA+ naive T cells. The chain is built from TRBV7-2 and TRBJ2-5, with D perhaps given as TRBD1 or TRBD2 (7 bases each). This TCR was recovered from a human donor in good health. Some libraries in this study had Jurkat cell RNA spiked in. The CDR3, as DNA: TGTGCCAGCAGCTTAACTCCAGGGGGGGACCAAGAGACCCAGTACTTC. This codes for CASSLTPGGDQETQYF. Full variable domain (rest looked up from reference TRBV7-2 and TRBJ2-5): GAGVSQSPSNKVTEKGKDVELRCDPISGHTALYWYRQSLGQGLEFLIYFQGNSAPDKSGLPSDRFSAERTGGSVSTLTIQRTQQEDSAVYLCASSLTPGGDQETQYFGPGTRLLVL.